The clone carrying this TCR beta chain was seen just once. This sample was taken from a study of OX40 agonist ivuxolimab in advanced cancers. Profiling relied on immunoSEQ multiplex PCR, and the TCRdb table lists in-frame clones only, not all of them. The sample holds roughly 70,000 clones, around 84% seen once. CDR1 and CDR2 from the germline V gene are SGHTA and FQGNSA. This CDR3 has 13 amino acids. Between the trimmed V and J ends, which lost 5 bases and 7 bases, there was a span of 14 bases. This chain connects TRBV7-2 to TRBJ1-2, with D perhaps matching TRBD1 (6 bases). This clonotype was sampled from an adult with an advanced solid tumor such as melanoma, head and neck, liver or kidney cancer. This specimen was CD4+ or CD8+ T cells sorted from blood, taken in a trial of the OX40 agonist ivuxolimab. The CDR3 reads CASSPRQAIGYTF. The CDR3 DNA reads as TGTGCCAGCAGCCCCCGACAGGCAATTGGCTACACCTTC. Supplemented by reference TRBV7-2 and TRBJ1-2, the full variable domain reads GAGVSQSPSNKVTEKGKDVELRCDPISGHTALYWYRQSLGQGLEFLIYFQGNSAPDKSGLPSDRFSAERTGGSVSTLTIQRTQQEDSAVYLCASSPRQAIGYTFGSGTRLTVV.